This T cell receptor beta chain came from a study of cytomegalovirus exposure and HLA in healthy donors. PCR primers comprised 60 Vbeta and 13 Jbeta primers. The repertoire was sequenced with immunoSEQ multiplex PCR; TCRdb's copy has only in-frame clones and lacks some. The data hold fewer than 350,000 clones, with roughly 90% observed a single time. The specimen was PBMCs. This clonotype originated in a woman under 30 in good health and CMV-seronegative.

CDR3 sequence reads: CAISESRGKDNEQFF. The CDR3 DNA reads TGTGCCATCAGTGAGTCGAGGGGGAAGGACAATGAGCAGTTCTTC. The chain couples TRBV10-3 to TRBJ2-1; weak D call: TRBD1 (6 bases). Trimming pared 0 bases from V and 5 bases from J, leaving 11 bases between. CDR1 is ENHRY and CDR2 is SYGVKD in the germline V gene. The CDR3 totals 15 residues.